This paragraph reports one T cell receptor beta chain. This clone was observed a handful of times. Its antigen is unknown. No qualities accompany the bases; no much larger clone lies one base away. The V end gives up 6 bases and the J end 4 bases, leaving 4 bases in the junction not matched to a gene. Counted from cysteine to phenylalanine, this CDR3 has 15 amino acids. Just CDR3 DNA is preserved here, 45 bases in frame from base 1. According to the germline V gene (reference sequence), CDR1 reads LNHDA and CDR2 reads SQIVND. The sample originates from a study of cytomegalovirus exposure and HLA in healthy donors (dated by TCRdb to the late 2010s). With regard to the full study: An earlier analysis of some 500 of the donors reported more than 250 Gb of sequence data and 117 million unique TCR beta sequences from about 200 million T cells. An early release that covered fewer than 750 HLA-typed donors contained approximately 300 gigabases of sequencing data and about 93 million unique TCR sequences. The genetic ancestry cluster associated with self-reported Caucasian donors included 81% of the 398 genotyped donors. The study aimed to test whether signatures of past pathogen exposure could be identified by cataloging public T cell receptors. The study used immunosequencing to profile the T cell repertoires of 666 subjects and linked those repertoires to cytomegalovirus serostatus. A separate validation cohort of 90 to 150 different subjects was used in addition to the roughly 670-subject first cohort. High-throughput TCR immunosequencing, statistical association of individual TCRs with disease status, and machine learning were combined to predict cytomegalovirus infection status. In a later analysis, previously published TCR beta repertoires from 666 donors were re-analyzed and high-resolution HLA genotyping was added so that TCR occurrence patterns could be studied. Rather than using new phenotypic data, the later analysis identified candidate immune exposures from TCR beta sequences and from how often those sequences occurred across donors. An earlier analysis of several hundred of the donors applied high-throughput TCR beta sequencing to assess whether each TCR beta V gene segment acted as functional or pseudogenic. Alongside the repertoire data, information on donor age, sex, ethnicity and CMV serostatus was compiled. A later genetic analysis took genome-wide SNP genotypes for 398 of the 666 donors and used that subset as a discovery cohort. Every repertoire in the discovery cohort had been generated on one and the same sequencing platform. HLA typing covered class I and class II loci at four-digit resolution. Typing coverage differed by locus: A, B, C, DRB1 and DQB1 were typed in roughly 629-640 donors, DQA1 in about 510, DPA1 in 600 to 610, and DPB1 in 472. Roughly 5 DR-DQ haplotypes were handled as single units for association and clustering, since linkage in the cohort was strong. Among about 410 genotyped donors of the cohort, an average of roughly 230,000 unique TCR beta nucleotide sequences was sequenced per donor, of which 15% to 20% were non-productive.

The protocol used for the library was the immunoSEQ multiplex PCR assay. The multiplex PCR relied on a mix of 60 forward primers for TCR Vbeta segments and 13 reverse primers for TCR Jbeta segments. A multiplex PCR assay on genomic DNA amplified the CDR3 region of rearranged TCR beta genes. Amplified TCR beta libraries were sequenced as 87-base-pair reads on the Illumina HiSeq System. In the source study's methods: Across the 700 or so repertoires, a later analysis counted 60 million to 90 million unique TCR beta chains, 9.5 million to 13 million of which were shared by at least two donors. A nearest-neighbor algorithm error-corrected the raw reads and collapsed the reads into unique sequences, merging closely related sequences to remove PCR and sequencing errors. Alignment of CDR3 sequences to IMGT reference sequences was used to assign V, D and J gene segments. For a sequence to be retained, a match of at least six nucleotides was required to both a V gene segment and a J gene segment. A rearrangement was called productive if the CDR3 had no stop codons and remained in frame with V and J, and every other rearrangement was called non-productive. Following IMGT convention, CDR3 was defined as the stretch from the second conserved V-encoded cysteine up to the conserved J-encoded phenylalanine. In an earlier analysis of more than 550 of the donors, sequences lacking an unambiguous match to a single V gene segment were excluded. An earlier analysis of fewer than 750 of the donors called V segments functional above 56.7% productive rearrangements and segregating when the between-donor standard deviation exceeded 5%. A statistical classification framework was built to diagnose cytomegalovirus status from the catalog of TCR beta chain sequences. V and J gene assignment, in a later analysis, came from comparing TCR nucleotide sequences with IMGT/GENE-DB human TR gene sequences. The TCRdist pipeline was used in a later analysis to assign CDR3 sequences and most-parsimonious VDJ recombination scenarios. A later analysis defined each TCR beta chain by its CDR3 amino acid sequence plus V-gene family, and excluded reads lacking a unique V-gene family. In a later analysis, some 600 highly shared, low-generation-probability nucleotide sequences were removed to address suspected cross-contamination and a sequencing artifact. In a later analysis, a clonal expansion index was calculated for each public chain from normalized within-repertoire ranks of inferred template counts. In a later analysis, generation probabilities were computed with a VDJ recombination model fitted to out-of-frame rearrangements, and the resulting probabilities were checked against IGoR. A later analysis scored TCR-TCR, TCR-HLA and TCR-CMV co-occurrence with hypergeometric tests, applying a repertoire-size bias correction to TCR pairs. To estimate false discovery rates, a later analysis permuted the HLA or CMV assignments 20 times. In a later analysis, co-occurring TCRs were grouped using DBSCAN, with TCRdist sequence similarity added in when clustering inside HLA-allele-positive subsets. Co-occurrence clustering excluded repertoires with fewer than 30,000 or more than 120,000 public chains, plus five with anomalous nucleotide sharing. TCRdb holds this immuneACCESS table with in-frame rearrangements only. Some clones are missing; in checked studies, unresolved V genes explain under half, and the rest has no known cause. D and trimming come from the DNA, and the V and J calls and clone size come from that table. The sample table records tens of thousands of clones; approximately 84% of these occur just once. The leading ten clones occupy 2.1% of the sample.

The cohort was made up of 666 healthy bone marrow donors. All cohort members were sampled while nominally healthy, although unrecorded immune exposures were likely present. The donor was CMV seronegative and was included in the group of 352 seronegative cohort members. A peripheral blood sample was provided by each donor, and peripheral blood mononuclear cells were used for TCR beta sequencing. The Qiagen DNeasy Blood Extraction Kit was used to extract genomic DNA from the blood cell samples. Study-level results and caveats: Broadly in line with IMGT annotations, most TCR beta V segments showed up in productive rearrangements about 87% or about 30% of the time in an earlier analysis of about 500 of the donors. The classifier was reported to diagnose cytomegalovirus status with high specificity and sensitivity in both the original cohort and the validation cohort. Several of the top co-occurrence clusters appeared to be linked to parvovirus B19, influenza, CMV and Epstein-Barr virus, according to a later analysis. An association between a missense DCLRE1C variant and V-gene and J-gene trimming of TCR beta chains was found in a later genetic analysis and replicated in an independent cohort. In a later analysis, the rate of TCR association differed among HLA loci, with DRB1 alleles having the most associated TCRs and HLA-C alleles having the fewest. Roughly uniform sequencing depth across donors was assumed in presence/absence analyses, although this assumption may not hold. Most TCR sequences were observed very rarely across donors, whereas some public TCRs were present in many individuals. The authors suggested that the approach could potentially be generalized to other disease states and immunological phenotypes. HLA typing was unavailable for some donors at each locus, so association tests used only the typed subset. The only immune exposure information available for the cohort was CMV serostatus. A later genetic analysis reported fewer N-insertions in productive TCRs among donors in an Asian-associated ancestry cluster than the roughly 700-donor mean. A further reported finding was that TCR beta sequences accurately predicted the HLA-A and HLA-B alleles for most subjects in the first cohort. In the study, approximately 160 TCR beta chains were listed as associated with cytomegalovirus. Compared with equally common non-associated chains, HLA-associated TCR beta chains in a later analysis were more clonally expanded and had lower generation probabilities. Linkage disequilibrium might explain the correlated functional status among segregating V segments, but an unknown experimental factor could not be ruled out. According to a later analysis, most CMV-associated TCR beta chains appeared to be HLA-restricted, and the HLA associations seemed to be driven largely by CMV exposure. Strong co-occurrence of HLA alleles, especially DR and DQ, made assigning TCR associations to individual alleles difficult. At a false discovery rate of 0.05, a later analysis linked under 20,000 TCR beta sequences to specific HLA alleles. The earlier analysis of approximately 540 of the donors excluded fewer than 20 rarely observed V segments, including chromosome 9 orphons, because counts were too low. Some IMGT-functional V segments, including TRBV6-2 and TRBV6-3, could not be told apart with the 87-base-pair reads, so those segments were excluded. Only TCR beta chains were sequenced in this cohort, and the absence of alpha or paired-chain data limited detectable features. A few of the identified cytomegalovirus-associated TCR beta chains were confirmed in vitro to be specific for cytomegalovirus antigens. A cluster of highly shared sequence variants was judged likely to represent a technical artifact of the sequencing pipeline.

What was sequenced was PBMCs. The clonotype originates from a man younger than 35 in good health and CMV-seronegative. The chain was built from TRBV19 and TRBJ2-7; 15 nucleotides in the junction match TRBD2. The nucleotides are TGTGCCAGTAGCCCCGGGACTAGCGGGAGGTACGAGCAGTACTTC. The encoded protein is CASSPGTSGRYEQYF.